In this sample, the clone carrying this T cell receptor (beta chain) turned up many times. The sample comes from a study of HIV-infected children after antiretroviral therapy interruption. Study details: Samples from the continuous-treatment group were taken at weeks 0, 48 and 150.

Indicated treatment: PENTA 11 planned treatment interruption arm or continuous ART arm. This CDR3 is 16 amino acids long. Germline CDR1 is SNHLY and CDR2 is FYNNEI. With 6 bases removed from V and 2 bases from J, the gap between germline ends came to 14 bases. RNA-based 3' RACE libraries used unique molecular identifiers. TCRdb re-analysed the 3' RACE reads in MiXCR, keeping a single row per CDR3 protein. The sample contains about 15,000 distinct CDR3 sequences, more than 3% of which appear only once. This receptor was taken from a pool of human donors with HIV. Sequencing used CD45RO+ CD8+ T cells from PBMCs, pooled from several time points, obtained from a donor given antiretroviral therapy, either interrupted or continuous. Subset: memory CD8+ CD45RO+ CD45RA- T cells. This sequence joins TRBV2 and TRBJ2-6, with D perhaps TRBD1 or TRBD2 (6 bases each). In DNA, the CDR3 is TGTGCCAGCAGCGCGGTGGGGGGCACTGGGGCCAACGTCCTGACTTTC. It is translated as CASSAVGGTGANVLTF.